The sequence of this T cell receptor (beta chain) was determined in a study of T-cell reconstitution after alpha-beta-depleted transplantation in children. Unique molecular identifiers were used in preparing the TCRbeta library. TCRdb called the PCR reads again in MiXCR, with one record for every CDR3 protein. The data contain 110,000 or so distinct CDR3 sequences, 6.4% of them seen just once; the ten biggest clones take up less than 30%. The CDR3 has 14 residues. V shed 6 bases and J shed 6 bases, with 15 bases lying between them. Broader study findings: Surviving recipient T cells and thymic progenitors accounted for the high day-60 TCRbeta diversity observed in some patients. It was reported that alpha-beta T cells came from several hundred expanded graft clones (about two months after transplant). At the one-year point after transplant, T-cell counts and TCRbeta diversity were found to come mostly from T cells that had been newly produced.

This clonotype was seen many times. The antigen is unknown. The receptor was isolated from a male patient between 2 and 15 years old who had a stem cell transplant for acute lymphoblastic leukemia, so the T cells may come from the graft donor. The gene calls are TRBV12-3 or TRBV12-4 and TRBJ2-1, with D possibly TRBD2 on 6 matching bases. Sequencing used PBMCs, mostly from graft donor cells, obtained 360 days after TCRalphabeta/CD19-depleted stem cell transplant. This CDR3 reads CASSLGSRVNEQFF. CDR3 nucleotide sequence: TGTGCCAGCAGCCTCGGGAGCAGGGTCAATGAGCAGTTCTTC.